The 19 T cell receptor beta chains listed next were all sequenced from one sample in a study of cytomegalovirus exposure and HLA in healthy donors. 13 Jbeta primers and 60 Vbeta primers were used for the PCR. Sequencing used immunoSEQ multiplex PCR; TCRdb keeps in-frame clones, though not all of them. The data show approximately 120,000 clones, approximately 10% seen once. Sequencing input: PBMCs. These receptor sequences come from a woman aged 18 to 35 in good health and CMV-seropositive.

The rearrangement joins TRBV11-1 to TRBJ1-2; D not resolved. The length of the CDR3 is 11 residues. V dropped 11 bases and J dropped 1 base, with 8 bases sitting between them. CDR1 is SGHAT and CDR2 is FQDESV in the germline V gene (reference sequence). CDR3 sequence: CASGVNYGYTF. The CDR3, as DNA: TGTGCCTCGGGAGTTAACTATGGCTACACCTTC.

A word on this clone: The junction and the germline gene differ at one end; a read error may be behind it. V and J are TRBV7-9 and TRBJ1-4, with D perhaps TRBD1 (5 bases). CDR3 length: 15 amino acids. CDR1 is SEHNR and CDR2 is FQNEAQ in the germline V gene (reference sequence). The CDR3 sequence: CASSVAGRDNEELFF. CDR3 DNA: TGTGCCAGCAGCGTGGCGGGACGAGATAATGAAGAACTGTTTTTT.

This clone has more than one count but fewer than ten. The CDR3 loop is CASSRSGTGGYEQYF. The CDR3 coding sequence is TGTGCCAGCAGCAGATCCGGGACAGGGGGCTACGAGCAGTACTTC. The chain has TRBV7-9 and TRBJ2-7, with TRBD1 identical over 11 bases. The CDR3 is made up of 15 amino acids. Germline V gives CDR1 SEHNR, CDR2 FQNEAQ (reference sequence). V shed 5 bases and J 3 bases; nucleotides not matched to a gene: 6.

This clone was observed a handful of times. The genes are TRBV6-6 and TRBJ1-5; tentatively, D is TRBD1 (6 bases). This CDR3 has 15 residues. Germline values: CDR1 MNHNY, CDR2 SVGAGI (reference sequence). V dropped 2 bases and J dropped 5 bases, with 13 bases sitting between them. CDR3 protein: CASSYITGKDQPQHF. CDR3 nucleotides: TGTGCCAGCAGTTACATCACAGGGAAGGATCAGCCCCAGCATTTT.

The chain combines TRBV5-1 with TRBJ2-5; D uncertain. The CDR3 spans 11 residues. Germline V CDR1 and CDR2: SGHRS, YFSETQ. Trimming cost V 4 bases and J 2 bases, with 3 bases left between them. This chain's CDR3 is CASSAQETQYF. The CDR3 DNA follows: TGCGCCAGCAGCGCGCAAGAGACCCAGTACTTC.

This clone was seen only a few times. The chain has TRBV27 and TRBJ1-1; the D gene is possibly TRBD1 (6 bases). V was trimmed by 0 bases and J by 1 base, leaving 9 bases between them. The CDR3 consists of 15 residues. In germline, CDR1 is MNHEY, CDR2 SMNVEV (reference sequence). In DNA form, the CDR3 reads TGTGCCAGCAGTTTATCGTGGACAGAGAACACTGAAGCTTTCTTT. It translates to CASSLSWTENTEAFF.

Details on this clone: Relative to the germline gene, one junction end is altered; a read error may explain this. The chain recombines TRBV11-2 with TRBJ2-7; D is unresolved. Germline V gene lookup returns CDR1 SGHAT and CDR2 FQNNGV. The CDR3 consists of 15 residues. The CDR3 DNA reads TGTGCCAGCAGCTTATTTTCGTTCTCCTCCGACGAGCAGTACTTC. It is translated as CASSLFSFSSDEQYF.

The chain combines TRBV5-1 with TRBJ2-5, with TRBD2 matching 8 bases. The CDR3 length is 16 residues. The junction had 11 bases not matched to a gene; V was cut back by 3 bases and J by 4 bases. Per the germline V gene, CDR1 is SGHRS and CDR2 is YFSETQ. CDR3: CASSSQREPRGETQYF. The CDR3 DNA follows: TGCGCCAGCAGCTCCCAGCGGGAGCCTCGGGGAGAGACCCAGTACTTC.

This sequence joins TRBV5-1 and TRBJ2-5, with TRBD1 matching over 8 bases. V was pared by 2 bases and J by 5 bases, with 14 bases of the junction left unmatched. CDR3 size: 17 residues. Germline CDR1 is SGHRS and CDR2 is YFSETQ. CDR3: CASSFNSGTGGSETQYF. The CDR3 nucleotides read TGCGCCAGCAGCTTTAACTCCGGGACAGGTGGATCGGAGACCCAGTACTTC. The full variable domain, its missing parts supplied by reference TRBV5-1 and TRBJ2-5, is KAGVTQTPRYLIKTRGQQVTLSCSPISGHRSVSWYQQTPGQGLQFLFEYFSETQRNKGNFPGRFSGRQFSNSRSEMNVSTLELGDSALYLCASSFNSGTGGSETQYFGPGTRLLVL.

This clone has more than one count but fewer than ten. The sample contains more than one DNA sequence encoding this CDR3. V gene TRBV28 combines with J gene TRBJ2-2; D gene uncertain. The CDR3 has 12 amino acids. The V and J ends lost 1 base and 5 bases respectively, with 2 bases between them. Germline V gene data show CDR1 as MDHEN and CDR2 as SYDVKM. The CDR3 coding sequence is TGTGCCAGCAGTTTATTAACCGGGGAGCTGTTTTTT. Its protein product is CASSLLTGELFF. Full variable domain (remainder filled in from reference TRBV28 and TRBJ2-2): DVKVTQSSRYLVKRTGEKVFLECVQDMDHENMFWYRQDPGLGLRLIYFSYDVKMKEKGDIPEGYSVSREKKERFSLILESASTNQTSMYLCASSLLTGELFFGEGSRLTVL.

The gene calls are TRBV29-1 and TRBJ2-1, with 10 nucleotides matching TRBD2. The CDR3 sequence is 17 residues long. The J segment lost 6 bases and the V segment lost 3 bases, leaving 14 bases of the junction unmatched. Germline CDR1 SQVTM, CDR2 ANQGSEA. CDR3 in DNA: TGCAGCGTTGACTTGAGGTTGAGCGGGAGGGAGTCCAATGAGCAGTTCTTC. Protein: CSVDLRLSGRESNEQFF.

The chain has TRBV28 and TRBJ1-4; no reliable D call. V was clipped by 4 bases and J by 4 bases, with 4 bases between them. From germline, CDR1 is MDHEN and CDR2 SYDVKM. CDR3 length: 12 amino acids. The CDR3 loop is CASSSLNEKLFF. The CDR3 DNA reads as TGTGCCAGCAGTTCCCTTAATGAAAAACTGTTTTTT.

This clone came up a few times. The rearrangement uses TRBV28 and TRBJ1-2, with 8 bases identical to TRBD1. Germline CDR1 reads MDHEN; CDR2 reads SYDVKM. The J segment lost 3 bases and the V segment lost 6 bases, leaving 6 bases of the junction unmatched. The CDR3 sequence is 14 residues long. CDR3 nucleotide sequence: TGTGCCAGCAGCCTCAGGGGGCGCGACTATGGCTACACCTTC. Its protein is CASSLRGRDYGYTF.

This clone showed up just a few times. J is TRBJ1-1 and V is TRBV6-1; 11 bases agree with TRBD1. V lost 3 bases and J lost 1; bases outside the gene matches: 13. Germline V gene data show CDR1 as MNHNS and CDR2 as SASEGT. The length of the CDR3 is 19 residues. The CDR3, as DNA: TGTGCCAGCAGTGAGCAAGAAGGACAGGGGGCAACGTGGAACACTGAAGCTTTCTTT. Translated: CASSEQEGQGATWNTEAFF.

This clone was seen only a few times. Written as DNA, the CDR3 is TGTGCCACCAGCACCTCCCGGGACAGGGGCGAAAAACTGTTTTTT. This sequence encodes CATSTSRDRGEKLFF. J is TRBJ1-4 and V is TRBV15; 10 positions agree with TRBD1. CDR3 length: 15 residues. Germline-derived CDR1 and CDR2 are LNHNV and YYDKDF (reference sequence). V lost 4 bases, J lost 8 bases, and 7 bases stayed unmatched.

The chain employs TRBV6-5 and TRBJ2-1, with TRBD2 as a possible D gene (6 bases). From germline, CDR1 is MNHEY and CDR2 SVGAGI. CDR3 length: 16 amino acids. Trimming stripped 2 bases from V and 6 bases from J, with 17 bases between. CDR3 protein: CASSYTVAAWSNEQFF. CDR3 nucleotide sequence: TGTGCCAGCAGTTACACCGTAGCGGCGTGGAGCAATGAGCAGTTCTTC.

V usage is TRBV6-6 and J usage is TRBJ2-7; 7 bases fit TRBD2. CDR1 and CDR2 (germline): MNHNY, SVGAGI (reference sequence). CDR3 length: 15 amino acids. After removal of 5 bases from V and 0 bases from J, the junction contained 7 bases not matched to a gene. This chain's CDR3 is CASSQTGGSSYEQYF. In DNA form, the CDR3 reads TGTGCCAGCAGTCAGACCGGCGGGAGCTCCTACGAGCAGTACTTC.

About this clone itself: The same CDR3 also results from other DNA sequences found in this sample. The chain combines TRBV27 with TRBJ2-3; 8 bases are a match to TRBD1. Per germline, CDR1 MNHEY and CDR2 SMNVEV (reference sequence). With V trimmed by 2 bases and J by 2 bases, 3 bases remained unmatched. The length of the CDR3 is 15 residues. This chain's CDR3 is CASSLGTGYTDTQYF. The CDR3 nucleotides are TGTGCCAGCAGTTTAGGGACAGGTTACACAGATACGCAGTATTTT.

The chain combines TRBV10-3 with TRBJ2-5; no clear D. This CDR3 contains 16 residues. Germline CDR1 reads ENHRY; CDR2 reads SYGVKD. V was clipped by 7 bases and J by 1 base, with 19 bases between them. The CDR3 nucleotides read TGTGCCATCACCAAAAATAACCCGACTTCCCAAGAGACCCAGTACTTC. Protein sequence: CAITKNNPTSQETQYF.